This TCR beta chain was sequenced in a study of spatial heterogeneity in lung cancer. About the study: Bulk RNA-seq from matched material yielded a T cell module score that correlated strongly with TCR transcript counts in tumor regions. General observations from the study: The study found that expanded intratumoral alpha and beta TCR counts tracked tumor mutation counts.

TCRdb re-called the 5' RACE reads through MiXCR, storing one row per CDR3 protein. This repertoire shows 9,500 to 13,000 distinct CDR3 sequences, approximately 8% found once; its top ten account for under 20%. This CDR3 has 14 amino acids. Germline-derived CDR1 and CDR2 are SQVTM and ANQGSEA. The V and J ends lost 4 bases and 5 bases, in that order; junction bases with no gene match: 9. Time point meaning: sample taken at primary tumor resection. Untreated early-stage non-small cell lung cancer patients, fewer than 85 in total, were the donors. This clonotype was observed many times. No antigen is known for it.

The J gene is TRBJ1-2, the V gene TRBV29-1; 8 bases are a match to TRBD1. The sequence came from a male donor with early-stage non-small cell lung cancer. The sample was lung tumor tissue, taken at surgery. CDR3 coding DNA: TGCAGCGTTGTCCAGGGGGCTAGGGGATATGGCTACACCTTC. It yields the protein CSVVQGARGYGYTF.